This TCR beta chain was sequenced in a study of CD8+ T cells in alopecia areata. Treatment meaning: oral pan-JAK inhibitor, 5-10 mg twice daily. Obtained from alopecia areata patients were lesional scalp punch biopsies along with peripheral blood. Germline V gene lookup returns CDR1 MNHEY and CDR2 SMNVEV (reference sequence). Trimming removed 6 bases at V and 6 bases at J, with 9 bases between. CDR3 length: 12 residues. This clone was counted a few times. After isolation, RNA underwent reverse transcription to generate cDNA as the sequencing template. Data came from immunoSEQ multiplex PCR; TCRdb stores just in-frame clones and leaves some out. The sample holds some 19,000 clones, around 60% seen once.

The sequencing here drew on skin, taken at week 4, from a patient treated with tofacitinib. This clonotype was sampled from a human donor with alopecia areata. This rearrangement joins TRBV27 to TRBJ1-5; D is ambiguous. CDR3 loop: CASREKGQPQHF. The CDR3 DNA follows: TGTGCCAGCAGGGAAAAGGGTCAGCCCCAGCATTTT.